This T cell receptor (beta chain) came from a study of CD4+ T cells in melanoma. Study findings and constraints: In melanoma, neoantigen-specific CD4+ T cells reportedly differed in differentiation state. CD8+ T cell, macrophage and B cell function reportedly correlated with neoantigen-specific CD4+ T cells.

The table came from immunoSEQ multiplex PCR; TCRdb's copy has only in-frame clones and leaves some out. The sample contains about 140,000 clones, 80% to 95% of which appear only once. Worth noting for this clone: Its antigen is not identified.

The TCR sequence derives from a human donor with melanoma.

The CDR3 DNA reads TGTGCCAGCAGCCTTATGGGGGCTGGGACGACGGGCTACACCTTC. Protein: CASSLMGAGTTGYTF. The rearrangement links TRBV28 to TRBJ1-2; D perhaps matches TRBD1 (6 bases). Germline CDR1 is MDHEN and CDR2 is SYDVKM. The CDR3 spans 15 residues. With 6 bases removed from V and 8 bases from J, the gap between germline ends came to 22 bases.